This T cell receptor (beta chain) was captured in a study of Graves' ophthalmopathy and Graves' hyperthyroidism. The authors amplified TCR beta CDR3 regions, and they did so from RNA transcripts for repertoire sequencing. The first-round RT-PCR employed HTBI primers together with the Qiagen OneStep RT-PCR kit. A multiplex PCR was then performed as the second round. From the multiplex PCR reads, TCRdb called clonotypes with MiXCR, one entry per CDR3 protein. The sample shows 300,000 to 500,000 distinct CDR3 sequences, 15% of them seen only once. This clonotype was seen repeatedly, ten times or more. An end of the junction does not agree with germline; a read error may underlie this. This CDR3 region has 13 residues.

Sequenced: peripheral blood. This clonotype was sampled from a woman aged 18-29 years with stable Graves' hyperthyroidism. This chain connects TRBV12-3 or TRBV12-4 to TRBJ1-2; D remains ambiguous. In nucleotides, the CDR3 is TGTACCAGCAGTTTTCTCCGTTCCTATGGCTACACCTTC. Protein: CTSSFLRSYGYTF.